The rows below give T cell receptor beta chains drawn from one sample of a study of graft-versus-host responses after intestinal transplantation. Antigens for these TCRs are unknown. Assay used: immunoSEQ multiplex PCR; TCRdb lists only in-frame clones, some missing. The top ten hold 1.3% of the sample, which has 70,000 to 80,000 clones, roughly 88% seen once. This specimen consisted of unstimulated CD8+ T cells sorted from spleen or lymph node cells, obtained before intestinal transplant. These receptors were obtained from a human donor who received an intestinal transplant. Both conserved end residues are part of each CDR3. D genes are given only for firm matches. Not every row has a clone size; where given, it reads once, few, many or a size class.

TRBV19	NA	TRBJ1-1	TRBD1	CASSHNRDRGLGGNTEAFF	TGTGCCAGTAGTCACAACCGGGACAGGGGGCTGGGTGGGAACACTGAAGCTTTCTTT
TRBV9	once	TRBJ1-2	TRBD1	CASSEQEGASHYGYTF	TGTGCCAGCAGCGAACAGGAGGGGGCGTCTCACTATGGCTACACCTTC
TRBV19	NA	TRBJ2-7	TRBD1	CASSSSPGGEQYF	TGTGCCAGTAGTAGTAGTCCAGGGGGCGAGCAGTACTTC
TRBV13	NA	TRBJ2-5	TRBD2	CASSLASGGQETQYF	TGTGCCAGCAGCTTAGCGTCGGGGGGCCAAGAGACCCAGTACTTC
TRBV4-2	NA	TRBJ1-5	NA	CASSQFSPDQPQHF	TGTGCCAGCAGCCAATTCTCCCCTGATCAGCCCCAGCATTTT
TRBV5-4	once	TRBJ1-6	NA	CASSSSFSPSPLHF	TGTGCCAGCAGCTCGAGTTTTTCTCCTTCACCCCTCCACTTT
TRBV28	NA	TRBJ2-7	TRBD1	CASSPRQGAYEQYF	TGTGCCAGCAGTCCCCGACAGGGGGCTTACGAGCAGTACTTC
TRBV5-4	NA	TRBJ2-7	NA	CASSLGETVYEQYF	TGTGCCAGCAGCTTGGGGGAGACCGTCTACGAGCAGTACTTC
TRBV9	NA	TRBJ2-2	NA	CASSVGGAGELFF	TGTGCCAGCAGCGTAGGGGGGGCCGGGGAGCTGTTTTTT
TRBV13	few	TRBJ1-4	TRBD1	CASLGQDNEKLFF	TGTGCCAGCCTTGGACAGGATAATGAAAAACTGTTTTTT
TRBV4-2	NA	TRBJ2-7	NA	CASSQDGGPNEQYF	TGTGCCAGCAGCCAAGATGGAGGGCCCAACGAGCAGTACTTC
TRBV27	NA	TRBJ1-2	NA	CASSTIRDYGYTF	TGTGCCAGCAGTACCATCAGGGACTATGGCTACACCTTC
TRBV11-2	NA	TRBJ2-7	TRBD1	CASSHGTGGYEQYF	TGTGCCAGCAGCCACGGGACAGGGGGCTACGAGCAGTATTTC
TRBV13	NA	TRBJ2-7	TRBD1	CASSQGQHYEQYF	TGTGCCAGCAGCCAGGGACAGCACTACGAGCAGTACTTC
TRBV2	NA	TRBJ1-1	TRBD1	CATPTGVGNTEAFF	TGTGCCACCCCGACAGGGGTCGGGAACACTGAAGCTTTCTTT